This TCR beta chain was identified during a study of shared T cell receptors in the human thymus. This table comes from immunoSEQ multiplex PCR, and its TCRdb copy is limited to in-frame clones, with some not included. Seen here are 720,000 or so clones, approximately 85% observed once, and the top ten hold around 0.0099%. Trimming cost V 7 bases and J 0 bases; bases outside gene matches: 15. Germline values: CDR1 MNHEY, CDR2 SMNVEV (reference sequence). This CDR3 has 19 amino acids. The sample was also linked to a second study, of human thymus T cells. From that second work: Donation came from healthy Finnish infants having corrective surgery for congenital heart defects. Resected material from corrective heart surgery provided the thymus tissue analysed. Among thymic and blood repertoires, usage of V and J genes appeared biased. Among unrelated individuals, related research reported thymic repertoires that overlapped highly.

The sequenced sample consisted of thymocytes. The chain joins TRBV27 to TRBJ1-6; TRBD1 matches 7 bases. This TCR was recovered from a girl in the first two years of life with a congenital heart defect. The CDR3 is CASTQRGPSPSSYNSPLHF. Here the CDR3 DNA reads TGTGCCAGCACCCAGAGGGGGCCGAGTCCCAGCTCCTATAATTCACCCCTCCACTTT.